This T cell receptor beta chain was sequenced in a study of shared clonotypes between healthy human individuals. Background on the study: Per donor, three plates held CD4 naive cells, three held CD4 memory, two held CD8 naive and one held CD8 memory. Study-wide results and limits: Generally, naive subsets came out with larger estimated richness than memory subsets.

Healthy and HIV-negative, the adult donors had no recent acute infections or vaccinations. Each donor was a Caucasian adult residing in Nashville, Tennessee. J lost 1 base, V lost 5 bases, and 5 bases had no gene match. The CDR3 spans 16 residues. Germline V gene sequence: CDR1 SNHLY, CDR2 FYNNEI. Sequencing was performed with immunoSEQ multiplex PCR; in TCRdb, only in-frame clones are kept and a portion is missing. The table includes 400,000 to 600,000 clones, 95% to 97% detected once. About this clone: Its antigen is as yet unknown.

Source material: naive CD4+ T cells sorted from blood. The sample's subset: CD45RA+ positively selected. The rearrangement uses TRBV2 and TRBJ2-1, with 10 nucleotides matching TRBD1. The TCR sequence derives from a woman aged 25-40 years in good health. CDR3 amino acids: CASSRQGAVSYNEQFF. The CDR3 nucleotides are TGTGCCAGCAGTAGACAGGGGGCGGTATCCTACAATGAGCAGTTCTTC.